The source of this TCR beta chain is a study of Ad26.COV2.S vaccination and SARS-CoV-2 variants. This clone was seen a handful of times. This sample's treatment: 15 to 20 received Ad26.COV2.S at low or high dose, single or two shots; several received placebo; per-sample allocation not given. Each sample was drawn 63 days after the first injection (of vaccine or placebo). The shot given was an Ad26 vector that makes Wuhan-strain SARS-CoV-2 spike. V dropped 6 bases and J dropped 3 bases, with 14 bases sitting between them. The CDR3 totals 14 residues. CDR1 and CDR2 from the germline V gene are SGHTA and FQGTGA. TCRdb's table, derived via immunoSEQ multiplex PCR, lists solely in-frame clones and lacks some. The table has fewer than 400,000 clones, over 80% seen once.

The specimen was peripheral blood, collected in a trial of Ad26.COV2.S vaccine versus placebo. V usage is TRBV7-3 and J usage is TRBJ1-1; possible D gene TRBD1, 6 bases. The sequence came from a person aged 18-65 years who received the Ad26.COV2.S COVID-19 vaccine or a placebo. The CDR3 DNA reads as TGTGCCAGCAGGCCTCAGGGGACGGACACTGAAGCTTTCTTT. Amino acid sequence: CASRPQGTDTEAFF.